This T cell receptor beta chain was captured in a study of blood T cell repertoires in COVID-19. Study at large: The origin of the acute and convalescent COVID-19 samples was the United States, Italy and Spain.

The repertoire was sequenced with immunoSEQ multiplex PCR; TCRdb's copy has only in-frame clones and lacks some. The sample has roughly 120,000 clones; 88% are singletons. V lost 4 bases and J lost 0; bases outside the gene matches: 10. Germline V CDR1 and CDR2: SGHRS, YFSETQ. CDR3 length: 17 amino acids. Source material: peripheral blood. The TCR sequence derives from a woman aged 45-60 years with acute or convalescent COVID-19. V and J are TRBV5-1 and TRBJ2-3; 8 bases are shared with TRBD2. DNA for the CDR3: TGCGCCAGCAGCCGAACGGTTAGCGGGACTAGCACAGATACGCAGTATTTT. The encoded protein is CASSRTVSGTSTDTQYF.